The following is a T cell receptor beta chain sequence with its context. The sample is drawn from a study of blood T cell repertoires in COVID-19. V was pared by 4 bases and J by 4 bases, with 5 bases of the junction left unmatched. This CDR3 comprises 14 residues. Germline values: CDR1 LGHDT, CDR2 YNNKEL (reference sequence). Data came from immunoSEQ multiplex PCR; TCRdb stores just in-frame clones and leaves some out. The sample lists around 200,000 clones, roughly 89% occurring once. The chain employs TRBV3-1 (or the pseudogene TRBV3-2) and TRBJ1-2; TRBD1 aligns across 8 bases. The sample taken for sequencing was peripheral blood. This receptor was taken from a man aged 50-60 years with acute or convalescent COVID-19. CDR3 amino acids: CASSLPGGSYGYTF. The CDR3 DNA follows: TGTGCCAGCAGCCTCCCAGGGGGCAGCTATGGCTACACCTTC.